One sample yielded the 23 T cell receptor beta chains listed below, sequenced in a study of OX40 agonist ivuxolimab in advanced cancers. Library construction relied on the immunoSEQ multiplex PCR assay. In its TCRdb copy, this immuneACCESS table keeps in-frame sequences only and misses some clones. Where compared with another copy, unresolved V genes explain less than half of these, and the others have no known cause. Counted in this sample were approximately 70,000 clones; 86% of them appeared once. 6.9% of the sample rests with the top ten. The input for sequencing was CD4+ or CD8+ T cells sorted from blood, taken in a trial of the OX40 agonist ivuxolimab. The receptor set was obtained from an adult with an advanced solid tumor such as melanoma, head and neck, liver or kidney cancer.

V usage is TRBV5-1 and J usage is TRBJ2-5, with D unclear. V was trimmed by 0 bases and J by 5 bases, leaving 8 bases between them. The CDR3 has 13 amino acids. The germline gives CDR1 SGHRS, CDR2 YFSETQ. The CDR3 coding sequence is TGCGCCAGCAGCTTGGGGGTTAGGGAGACCCAGTACTTC. Its protein product is CASSLGVRETQYF.

V is TRBV27 and J is TRBJ2-2; 10 bases fit TRBD1. The ends lost 5 bases at V and 9 bases at J; junction bases unmatched: 3. Germline V gene sequence: CDR1 MNHEY, CDR2 SMNVEV (reference sequence). The CDR3 spans 13 residues. The chain's CDR3 is CASSATGGRELFF. In DNA, the CDR3 is TGTGCCAGCAGTGCGACAGGGGGCCGGGAGCTGTTTTTT.

The V and J genes are TRBV6-1 and TRBJ1-2; possibly TRBD1 for D (5 bases). CDR1 and CDR2 (germline): MNHNS, SASEGT. Trimming cost V 8 bases and J 7 bases, with 11 bases left between them. CDR3 length: 11 amino acids. In nucleotides, the CDR3 is TGTGCCAGCGCTGAGGGGAGTGGCTACACCTTC. Its protein product is CASAEGSGYTF.

The chain couples TRBV23-1 to TRBJ2-1; D possibly uses TRBD1 or TRBD2 (5 bases each). TRBV23-1 is marked as an open reading frame, function uncertain. V shed 4 bases and J shed 7 bases, with 14 bases lying between them. This CDR3 contains 14 residues. CDR3 nucleotide sequence: TGCGCCAGCAGTCTCTGGGGCTCGGGGAATGAGCAGTTCTTC. Translating gives CASSLWGSGNEQFF.

CDR3 loop: CASSPTGRSSYTF. DNA of the CDR3: TGTGCCAGCAGCCCGACAGGGAGATCGAGCTACACCTTC. This chain uses TRBV5-6 with TRBJ1-2; 7 bases are shared with TRBD1. The CDR3 consists of 13 residues. CDR1 and CDR2 from the germline V gene are SGHDT and YYEEEE. V shed 4 bases, J shed 9 bases, and the junction held 9 bases outside the gene matches.

The rearrangement uses TRBV7-9 and TRBJ2-3, with 7 bases lining up with TRBD2. The CDR3 has 14 residues. J was trimmed by 3 bases and V by 5 bases; bases with no gene match: 5. Germline CDR1 and CDR2: SEHNR and FQNEAQ (reference sequence). This chain's CDR3 is CASSTLGGTDTQYF. The CDR3 nucleotides read TGTGCCAGCAGCACTCTGGGGGGGACAGATACGCAGTATTTT.

The rearrangement links TRBV5-5 to TRBJ2-7, with D perhaps TRBD2 (6 bases). The V end lost 2 bases, the J end lost 6 bases, and 18 bases lay between the germline ends. This CDR3 spans 15 amino acids. Germline values: CDR1 SGHKS, CDR2 YYEKEE (reference sequence). Here the CDR3 reads CASSFQGGALGEQYF. As DNA, the CDR3 is TGTGCCAGCAGCTTCCAGGGAGGTGCCCTTGGCGAGCAGTACTTC.

The chain employs TRBV19 and TRBJ1-3, with TRBD1 as a possible D gene (5 bases). Germline V gene sequence: CDR1 LNHDA, CDR2 SQIVND (reference sequence). Trimming cost V 4 bases and J 2 bases, with 9 bases left between them. The CDR3 runs to 14 residues. CDR3 nucleotides: TGTGCCAGTAGTAACGCAGGGACTGGAAACACCATATATTTT. It yields the protein CASSNAGTGNTIYF.

This clone appeared a few times. The gene calls are TRBV5-4 and TRBJ2-3; D may correspond to TRBD1 or TRBD2 (5 bases each). Germline lookup yields CDR1 SGHNT and CDR2 YYREEE (reference sequence). V lost 0 bases and J 2 bases, leaving 10 bases between the germline ends. This CDR3 is 15 amino acids long. DNA for the CDR3: TGTGCCAGCAGCTTGGATGGGGGTTTCACAGATACGCAGTATTTT. It translates to CASSLDGGFTDTQYF.

This clone came up a few times. This chain joins TRBV5-5 and TRBJ2-7; 11 nucleotides line up with TRBD2. The CDR3 is 15 residues long. CDR1 and CDR2 from the germline V gene are SGHKS and YYEKEE (reference sequence). V lost 4 bases and J lost 2; bases outside the gene matches: 5. The CDR3 loop is CASSLLAGVTYEQYF. CDR3 nucleotide sequence: TGTGCCAGCAGCCTACTAGCGGGGGTGACCTACGAGCAGTACTTC.

V and J are TRBV5-1 and TRBJ2-1; D is tentatively TRBD1 or TRBD2 (5 bases each). This CDR3 region has 14 residues. The V end was cut by 5 bases, the J end by 9 bases, with 18 bases between. CDR1 is SGHRS and CDR2 is YFSETQ in the germline V gene. The CDR3 loop is CASRGVGDGAEQFF. As DNA, the CDR3 is TGCGCCAGCAGGGGAGTAGGGGACGGAGCTGAGCAGTTCTTC.

The chain uses TRBV7-3 and TRBJ1-1; TRBD1 matches at 10 bases. The germline gives CDR1 SGHTA, CDR2 FQGTGA. Trimming cost V 0 bases and J 5 bases; bases outside gene matches: 3. This CDR3 contains 15 residues. The CDR3 nucleotides are TGTGCCAGCAGCTTAACGGGGACAGGGGATACTGAAGCTTTCTTT. Translation: CASSLTGTGDTEAFF.

This chain uses TRBV5-5 with TRBJ2-7; TRBD1 is a possible D gene (6 bases). V shed 3 bases and J shed 3 bases, with 7 bases lying between them. The CDR3 totals 12 residues. Germline values: CDR1 SGHKS, CDR2 YYEKEE (reference sequence). CDR3 nucleotide sequence: TGTGCCAGCAGCTCAGGGGTCTACGAGCAGTACTTC. Amino acid sequence: CASSSGVYEQYF.

The V call is TRBV7-3, the J call TRBJ2-1, with a tentative D call TRBD2 (6 bases). V was trimmed by 2 bases and J by 6 bases, leaving 8 bases between them. Germline CDR1 SGHTA, CDR2 FQGTGA. The CDR3 extends over 13 amino acids. CDR3 sequence reads: CASSLGLPNEQFF. CDR3 bases: TGTGCCAGCAGCTTAGGACTACCCAATGAGCAGTTCTTC. Drawing the rest from reference TRBV7-3 and TRBJ2-1, the complete variable domain is GAGVSQTPSNKVTEKGKYVELRCDPISGHTALYWYRQSLGQGPEFLIYFQGTGAADDSGLPNDRFFAVRPEGSVSTLKIQRTERGDSAVYLCASSLGLPNEQFFGPGTRLTVL.

This chain uses TRBV11-2 with TRBJ2-2; no clear D gene. V was trimmed by 6 bases and J by 6 bases, leaving 8 bases between them. The CDR3 sequence is 12 residues long. Germline-derived CDR1 and CDR2 are SGHAT and FQNNGV. The DNA for the CDR3 is TGTGCCAGCAGTCCCCCCGCCGGGGAGCTGTTTTTT. Its translation: CASSPPAGELFF.

This chain joins TRBV6-4 and TRBJ2-3; TRBD1 might be the D (6 bases). V lost 0 bases to trimming and J lost 0 bases, with 7 bases between them. This CDR3 is 15 amino acids long. Germline V gene sequence: CDR1 MRHNA, CDR2 SNTAGT. The CDR3 loop reads CASSDSGQSTDTQYF. In nucleotides, the CDR3 is TGTGCCAGCAGTGACTCGGGACAAAGCACAGATACGCAGTATTTT.

The chain employs TRBV27 and TRBJ2-7; D call uncertain. The V and J ends lost 6 bases and 3 bases respectively, with 9 bases between them. The CDR3 loop spans 12 amino acids. Germline V gene sequence: CDR1 MNHEY, CDR2 SMNVEV (reference sequence). The CDR3 DNA follows: TGTGCCAGCAGCCCTGCTAACTACGAGCAGTACTTC. Translated, it gives CASSPANYEQYF.

As regards this clone: This sample includes further DNA sequences coding for the same CDR3. The chain joins TRBV11-3 to TRBJ2-7; the D gene could be TRBD1 or TRBD2 (5 bases each). Per the germline V gene, CDR1 is SGHNT and CDR2 is YENEEA. The CDR3 spans 13 residues. V lost 1 base to trimming and J lost 7 bases, with 11 bases between them. CDR3 sequence reads: CASSLGVRGEQYF. Here the CDR3 DNA reads TGTGCCAGCAGCTTAGGGGTGAGGGGTGAGCAGTACTTC.

The chain carries TRBV18 and TRBJ2-3; 7 bases align to TRBD1. The CDR3 contains 18 residues. V trimming: 0 bases; J trimming: 5 bases; junction bases outside the gene matches: 14. In germline, CDR1 is KGHSH, CDR2 LQKENI. The CDR3 DNA reads TGTGCCAGCTCACCACCTAGAAACAGGGGAGTTGGTGGAGATACGCAGTATTTT. This gives the protein CASSPPRNRGVGGDTQYF.

The V and J genes are TRBV7-2 and TRBJ2-3; 10 nucleotides line up with TRBD2. Germline assignment: CDR1 SGHTA and CDR2 FQGNSA. The CDR3 runs to 16 residues. The V segment lost 5 bases and the J segment 4 bases; nucleotides outside the gene matches: 9. CDR3 protein: CASSPQALAGPDTQYF. In DNA, the CDR3 is TGTGCCAGCAGCCCCCAGGCACTAGCGGGACCAGATACGCAGTATTTT.

The rearrangement links TRBV6-6 to TRBJ2-2; D gene uncertain. Germline V gene data show CDR1 as MNHNY and CDR2 as SVGAGI (reference sequence). The length of the CDR3 is 16 residues. V was cut by 1 base and J by 7 bases, with 16 bases left in between. The DNA of the CDR3 is TGTGCCAGCAGTTACTTCGAGGCGCGCTATGGCGGGGAGCTGTTTTTT. Residues: CASSYFEARYGGELFF.

The chain employs TRBV7-8 and TRBJ2-3; D is possibly TRBD1 (6 bases). V lost 3 bases to trimming and J lost 2 bases, with 12 bases between them. The CDR3 consists of 15 residues. CDR1 and CDR2 from the germline V gene are SGHVS and FQNEAQ. For the CDR3, the DNA is TGTGCCAGCAGCTTTTTACAGGGAAACACAGATACGCAGTATTTT. Encoded protein: CASSFLQGNTDTQYF.

This chain joins TRBV27 and TRBJ1-2; D is unresolved. The germline gives CDR1 MNHEY, CDR2 SMNVEV (reference sequence). The germline V and J ends were trimmed by 6 bases and 4 bases, with 3 bases remaining between them. The length of the CDR3 is 10 residues. The CDR3 sequence is CASRAYGYTF. The CDR3 DNA follows: TGTGCCAGCAGGGCCTATGGCTACACCTTC.